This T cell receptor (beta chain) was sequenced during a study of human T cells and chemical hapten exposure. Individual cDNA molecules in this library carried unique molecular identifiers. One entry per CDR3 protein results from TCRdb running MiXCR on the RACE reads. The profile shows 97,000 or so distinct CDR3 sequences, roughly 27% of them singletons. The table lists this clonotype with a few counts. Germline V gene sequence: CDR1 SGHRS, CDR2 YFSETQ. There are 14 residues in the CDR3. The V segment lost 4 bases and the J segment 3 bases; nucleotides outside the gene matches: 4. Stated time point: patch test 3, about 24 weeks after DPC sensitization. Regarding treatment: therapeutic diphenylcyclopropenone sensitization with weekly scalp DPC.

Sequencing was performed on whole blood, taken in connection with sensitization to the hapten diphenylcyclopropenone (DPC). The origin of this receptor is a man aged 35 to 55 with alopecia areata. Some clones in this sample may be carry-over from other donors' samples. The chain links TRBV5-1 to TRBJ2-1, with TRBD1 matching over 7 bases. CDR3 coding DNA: TGCGCCAGCAGCAAACGGGACAGCTACAATGAGCAGTTCTTC. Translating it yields CASSKRDSYNEQFF.